The following is a T cell receptor beta chain sequence with its context. The sample belongs to a study of shared clonotypes between healthy human individuals. CDR1 is SQVTM and CDR2 is ANQGSEA in the germline V gene. The length of the CDR3 is 15 residues. Sequencing was performed with immunoSEQ multiplex PCR; in TCRdb, only in-frame clones are kept and a portion is missing. The table shows roughly 2.1 million clones, with approximately 94% occurring only once. Naive CD8 populations comprised CD45RO-negative cells positively selected for CCR7, excluding terminally differentiated effector memory CD45RA+ cells.

The V gene is TRBV29-1, the J gene TRBJ2-5; no definite D call. TRBJ2-7 explains the end of the DNA better; the J call may be wrong. Sequenced sample: naive CD8+ T cells from PBMCs. The sequence was collected from a man younger than 35 in good health. Some clones in this sample may be carry-over from other donors' samples. Written as DNA, the CDR3 is TGCAGCGTTGAAAGGGTGGATAAGCGAAGCTACGAGCAGTACTTC. The encoded protein is CSVERVDKRSYEQYF.